This TCR beta chain was recorded in a study of OX40 agonist ivuxolimab in advanced cancers. TCRdb keeps only in-frame clones here, not all; method: immunoSEQ multiplex PCR. Found here are some 54,000 clones, under 85% of them singletons; the top ten hold 6.3%. Germline CDR1 and CDR2: SNHLY and FYNNEI. V was pared by 7 bases and J by 0 bases, with 7 bases between. CDR3 length: 13 residues. This clone ranks as medium-sized. The V call is TRBV2, the J call TRBJ2-1; D may be TRBD2 (5 bases). The specimen comprised CD4+ or CD8+ T cells sorted from blood, sampled in a trial of the OX40 agonist ivuxolimab. The sequence was collected from an adult with an advanced solid tumor such as melanoma, head and neck, liver or kidney cancer. The CDR3 DNA sequence: TGTGCCAGCAAACGGGACTCCTACAATGAGCAGTTCTTC. Amino acids: CASKRDSYNEQFF.